This TCR beta chain came from a study of cytomegalovirus exposure and HLA in healthy donors. Findings and limits, study-wide: In a later analysis, TCR beta V- and J-gene trimming showed a link to a missense DCLRE1C variant.

A remark on this clone: Antigen specificity is unknown.

V lost 2 bases, J lost 5 bases, and 4 bases stayed unmatched. There are 14 residues in the CDR3. Germline V CDR1 and CDR2: SGHTA, FQGNSA. PCR was performed using 60 Vbeta and 13 Jbeta primers. Generated by immunoSEQ multiplex PCR, the TCRdb table keeps only in-frame clones and is missing some. This sample carries 50,000 or so clones, 73% of them seen once, and the ten largest clones take 2.5% to 3%. The sample comprised PBMCs. The rearrangement uses TRBV7-2 and TRBJ2-5; 8 bases are shared with TRBD1. This receptor was identified in a man aged 18 to 35 in good health and CMV-seronegative. The CDR3 DNA follows: TGTGCCAGCAGCTTAAGGCAGGGGGCCGAGACCCAGTACTTC. It specifies CASSLRQGAETQYF. The complete variable domain, with remaining parts taken from reference TRBV7-2 and TRBJ2-5, reads GAGVSQSPSNKVTEKGKDVELRCDPISGHTALYWYRQSLGQGLEFLIYFQGNSAPDKSGLPSDRFSAERTGGSVSTLTIQRTQQEDSAVYLCASSLRQGAETQYFGPGTRLLVL.